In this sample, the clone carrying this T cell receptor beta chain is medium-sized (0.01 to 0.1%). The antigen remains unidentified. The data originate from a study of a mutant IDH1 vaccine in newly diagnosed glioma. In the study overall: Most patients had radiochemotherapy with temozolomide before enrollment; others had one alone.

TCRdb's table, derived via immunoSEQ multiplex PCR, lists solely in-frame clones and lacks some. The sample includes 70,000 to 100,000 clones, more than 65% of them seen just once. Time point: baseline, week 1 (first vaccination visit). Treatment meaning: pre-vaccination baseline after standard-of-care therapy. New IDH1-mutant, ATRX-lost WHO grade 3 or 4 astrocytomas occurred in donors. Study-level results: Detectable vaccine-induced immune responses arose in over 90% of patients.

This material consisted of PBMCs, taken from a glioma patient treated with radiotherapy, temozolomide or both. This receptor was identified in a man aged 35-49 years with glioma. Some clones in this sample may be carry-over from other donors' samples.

CDR3 sequence reads: CASSQLDREDGYTF. The CDR3 DNA sequence: TGTGCCAGCAGCCAACTGGACAGGGAAGATGGCTACACCTTC. This sequence joins TRBV4-2 and TRBJ1-2; 8 nucleotides agree with TRBD1. Trimming took 2 bases from V and 6 from J; bases not matched to a gene: 5. CDR3 length: 14 amino acids. Germline V gene lookup returns CDR1 LGHNA and CDR2 YNFKEQ.